This T cell receptor beta chain derives from a study of PD-1 blockade in mismatch repair-deficient tumors. Study details: All were previously treated, progressing patients with 12 mismatch repair-deficient cancer types.

The study, taken as a whole, reports: Tumor-resident clones, often undetectable pretreatment in blood, expanded then contracted after pembrolizumab.

The method was immunoSEQ multiplex PCR; TCRdb's version includes in-frame clones alone and lacks a portion of them. The repertoire holds 12,000 to 15,000 clones, 70% to 85% seen once, with around 1.8% in the top ten. Of note for this clone: Its antigen is still unknown.

PCR or immunohistochemistry showed mismatch repair deficiency in every enrolled patient. The sample in question was PBMCs, obtained less than 15 weeks after starting pembrolizumab. This receptor was obtained from an adult with mismatch repair-deficient cancer.

CDR3 loop: CASSESGSGTGELFF. The CDR3 bases are TGTGCCAGCAGTGAAAGCGGGAGTGGCACCGGGGAGCTGTTTTTT. V is TRBV2 and J is TRBJ2-2; TRBD2 aligns across 8 bases. The ends lost 2 bases at V and 4 bases at J; junction bases unmatched: 3. CDR3 length: 15 amino acids. The germline V gene encodes CDR1 SNHLY and CDR2 FYNNEI.